Listed below are T cell receptor beta chains from one sample, sequenced in a study of T-cell reconstitution after alpha-beta-depleted transplantation in children. From the PCR reads, TCRdb called clonotypes with MiXCR, one entry per CDR3 protein. The table lists 350,000 to 500,000 distinct CDR3 sequences, over 40% of them singletons, with 27% in the top ten. Sequences were derived from PBMCs, sampled before TCRalphabeta/CD19-depleted stem cell transplant. These receptors came from a girl aged 2 to 9 with aplastic anemia, due to receive a stem cell transplant. CDR3s include the opening cysteine and the closing phenylalanine or tryptophan. A D gene is named only where the DNA matches it firmly. Only some rows state a clone size, as once, few, many or a class for expanded clones.

d_call: TRBD2; clone_size: .; v_call: TRBV4-3; j_call: TRBJ2-2; cdr3_aa: CASSRVGGRSTGELFF; cdr3_nt: TGCGCCAGCAGCCGGGTCGGCGGGAGGTCCACCGGGGAGCTGTTTTTT
d_call: .; clone_size: .; v_call: TRBV7-2; j_call: TRBJ2-1; cdr3_aa: CASSSRLISDEQFF; cdr3_nt: TGTGCCAGCAGCTCGAGATTAATCTCAGATGAGCAGTTCTTC
d_call: .; clone_size: many; v_call: TRBV15; j_call: TRBJ2-3; cdr3_aa: CATSLGLPTDTQYF; cdr3_nt: TGTGCCACCAGCCTCGGACTGCCCACAGATACGCAGTATTTT
d_call: TRBD1; clone_size: few; v_call: TRBV6-5; j_call: TRBJ2-1; cdr3_aa: CASSYTPGQGDYNEQFF; cdr3_nt: TGTGCCAGCAGTTATACACCGGGACAGGGGGACTACAATGAGCAGTTCTTC
d_call: .; clone_size: many; v_call: TRBV12-3/TRBV12-4; j_call: TRBJ1-1; cdr3_aa: CASSFFSGTGDTEAFF; cdr3_nt: TGTGCCAGCAGTTTTTTCTCCGGCACGGGAGACACTGAAGCTTTCTTT
d_call: TRBD2; clone_size: .; v_call: TRBV20-1; j_call: TRBJ2-5; cdr3_aa: CSARSLAGGPGRQETQYF; cdr3_nt: TGCAGTGCTAGAAGCCTAGCGGGGGGGCCAGGTCGGCAAGAGACCCAGTACTTC
d_call: TRBD2; clone_size: .; v_call: TRBV7-2; j_call: TRBJ2-7; cdr3_aa: CASSRGPTSGVEQYF; cdr3_nt: TGTGCCAGCAGCCGAGGTCCGACTAGCGGGGTTGAGCAGTACTTC
d_call: .; clone_size: .; v_call: TRBV10-3; j_call: TRBJ1-1; cdr3_aa: CAISTALNTEAFF; cdr3_nt: TGTGCCATCAGTACGGCGCTGAACACTGAAGCTTTCTTT
d_call: .; clone_size: .; v_call: TRBV5-5; j_call: TRBJ2-7; cdr3_aa: CASSLRGSGPPYYEQYF; cdr3_nt: TGTGCCAGCAGCTTGAGGGGCTCGGGCCCTCCTTATTACGAGCAGTACTTC
d_call: TRBD1; clone_size: .; v_call: TRBV29-1; j_call: TRBJ2-2; cdr3_aa: CSVEDRDTGELFF; cdr3_nt: TGCAGCGTTGAGGACAGGGACACCGGGGAGCTGTTTTTT
d_call: .; clone_size: few; v_call: TRBV7-2; j_call: TRBJ1-2; cdr3_aa: CASSEDTYYGYTF; cdr3_nt: TGTGCCAGCAGCGAAGACACGTACTATGGCTACACCTTC
d_call: .; clone_size: .; v_call: TRBV30; j_call: TRBJ1-2; cdr3_aa: CAWSTENGGYTF; cdr3_nt: TGTGCCTGGAGTACAGAAAACGGTGGCTACACCTTC
d_call: .; clone_size: .; v_call: TRBV9; j_call: TRBJ1-4; cdr3_aa: CASSVGGIGEKLFF; cdr3_nt: TGTGCCAGCAGCGTAGGAGGTATTGGTGAAAAACTGTTTTTT
d_call: TRBD2; clone_size: .; v_call: TRBV11-1; j_call: TRBJ2-2; cdr3_aa: CASSSSGLAAPWNTGELFF; cdr3_nt: TGTGCCAGCAGCTCTAGCGGACTAGCGGCACCTTGGAACACCGGGGAGCTGTTTTTT
d_call: .; clone_size: many; v_call: TRBV7-2; j_call: TRBJ1-3; cdr3_aa: CASSSQRGNTIYF; cdr3_nt: TGTGCCAGCAGCTCCCAGAGAGGAAACACCATATATTTT
d_call: .; clone_size: .; v_call: TRBV28; j_call: TRBJ2-5; cdr3_aa: CATKNSGLETQYF; cdr3_nt: TGTGCCACTAAAAATAGCGGATTAGAGACCCAGTACTTC